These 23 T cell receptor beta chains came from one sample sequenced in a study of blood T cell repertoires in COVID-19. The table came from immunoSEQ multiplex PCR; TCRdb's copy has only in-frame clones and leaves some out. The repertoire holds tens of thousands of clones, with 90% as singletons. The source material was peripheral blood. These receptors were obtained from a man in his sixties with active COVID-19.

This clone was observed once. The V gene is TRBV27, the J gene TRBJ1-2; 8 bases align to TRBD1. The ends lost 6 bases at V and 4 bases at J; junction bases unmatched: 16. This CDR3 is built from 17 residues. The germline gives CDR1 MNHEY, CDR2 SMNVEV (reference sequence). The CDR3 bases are TGTGCCAGCAGCCCTATGGGCCCAGGGGGCAGCAGCTATGGCTACACCTTC. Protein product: CASSPMGPGGSSYGYTF.

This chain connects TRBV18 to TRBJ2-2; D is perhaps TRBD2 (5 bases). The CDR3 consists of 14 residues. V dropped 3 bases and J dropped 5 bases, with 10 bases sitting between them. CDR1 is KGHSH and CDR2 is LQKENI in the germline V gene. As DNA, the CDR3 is TGTGCCAGCTCACCGAGCCCGGGGACCGGGGAGCTGTTTTTT. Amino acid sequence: CASSPSPGTGELFF.

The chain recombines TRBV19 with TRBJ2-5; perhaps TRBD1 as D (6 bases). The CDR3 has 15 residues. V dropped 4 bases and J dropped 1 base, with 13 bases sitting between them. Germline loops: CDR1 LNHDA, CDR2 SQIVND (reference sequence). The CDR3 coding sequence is TGTGCCAGTAGTACTAACGGACAGATCCAAGAGACCCAGTACTTC. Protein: CASSTNGQIQETQYF.

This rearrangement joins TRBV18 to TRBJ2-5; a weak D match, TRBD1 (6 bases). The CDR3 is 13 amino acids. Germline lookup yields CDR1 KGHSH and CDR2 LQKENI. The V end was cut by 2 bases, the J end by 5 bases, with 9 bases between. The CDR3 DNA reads TGTGCCAGCTCACCAGGGACACCGGAGACCCAGTACTTC. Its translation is CASSPGTPETQYF.

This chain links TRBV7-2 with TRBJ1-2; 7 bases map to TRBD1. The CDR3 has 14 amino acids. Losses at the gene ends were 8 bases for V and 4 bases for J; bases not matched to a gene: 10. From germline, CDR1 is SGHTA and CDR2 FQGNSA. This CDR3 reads CASRRDRRVYGYTF. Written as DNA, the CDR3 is TGTGCCAGCCGCCGGGACAGAAGGGTCTATGGCTACACCTTC.

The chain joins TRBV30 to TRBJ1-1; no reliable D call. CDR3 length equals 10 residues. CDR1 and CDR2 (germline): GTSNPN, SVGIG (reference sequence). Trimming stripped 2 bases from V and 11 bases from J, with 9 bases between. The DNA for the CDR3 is TGTGCCTGGAGTCGTCTCCCGGCTTTCTTT. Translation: CAWSRLPAFF.

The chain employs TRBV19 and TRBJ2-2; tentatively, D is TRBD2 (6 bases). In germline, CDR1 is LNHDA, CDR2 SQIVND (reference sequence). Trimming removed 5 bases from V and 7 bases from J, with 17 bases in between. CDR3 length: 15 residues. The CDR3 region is CASSRGAAWGGELFF. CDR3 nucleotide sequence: TGTGCCAGTAGTCGCGGGGCAGCTTGGGGCGGGGAGCTGTTTTTT. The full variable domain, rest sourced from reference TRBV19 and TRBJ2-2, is DGGITQSPKYLFRKEGQNVTLSCEQNLNHDAMYWYRQDPGQGLRLIYYSQIVNDFQKGDIAEGYSVSREKKESFPLTVTSAQKNPTAFYLCASSRGAAWGGELFFGEGSRLTVL.

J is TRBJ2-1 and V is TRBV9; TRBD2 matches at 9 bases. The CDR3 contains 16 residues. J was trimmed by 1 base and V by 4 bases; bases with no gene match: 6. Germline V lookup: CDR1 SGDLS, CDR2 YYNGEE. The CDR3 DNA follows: TGTGCCAGCAGCTCTGGCGGGGGGGCGTCCTACAATGAGCAGTTCTTC. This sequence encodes CASSSGGGASYNEQFF.

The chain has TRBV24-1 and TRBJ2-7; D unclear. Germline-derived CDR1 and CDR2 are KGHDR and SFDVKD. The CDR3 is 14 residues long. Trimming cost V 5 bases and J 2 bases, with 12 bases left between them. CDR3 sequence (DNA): TGTGCCACCAGTGGCGGCAGCAAGGCCTACGAGCAGTACTTC. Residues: CATSGGSKAYEQYF.

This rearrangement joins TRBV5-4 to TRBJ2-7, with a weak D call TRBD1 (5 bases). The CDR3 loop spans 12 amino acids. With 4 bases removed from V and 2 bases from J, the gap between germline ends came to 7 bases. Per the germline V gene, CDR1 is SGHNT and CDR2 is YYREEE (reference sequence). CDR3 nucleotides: TGTGCCAGCAGCGCGGACACCTACGAGCAGTACTTC. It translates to CASSADTYEQYF.

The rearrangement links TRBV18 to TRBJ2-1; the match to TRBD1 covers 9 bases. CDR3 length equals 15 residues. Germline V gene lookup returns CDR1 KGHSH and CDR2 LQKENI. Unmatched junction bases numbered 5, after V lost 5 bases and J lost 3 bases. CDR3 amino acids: CASSAPGQGYNEQFF. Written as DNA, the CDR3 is TGTGCCAGCTCAGCCCCGGGACAGGGCTACAATGAGCAGTTCTTC.

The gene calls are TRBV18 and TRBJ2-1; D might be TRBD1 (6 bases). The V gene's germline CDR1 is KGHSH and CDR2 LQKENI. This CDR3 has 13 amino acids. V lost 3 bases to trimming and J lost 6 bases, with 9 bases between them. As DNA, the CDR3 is TGTGCCAGCTCACCGGACAGCCTCAATGAGCAGTTCTTC. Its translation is CASSPDSLNEQFF. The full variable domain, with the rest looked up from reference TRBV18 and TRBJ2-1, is NAGVMQNPRHLVRRRGQEARLRCSPMKGHSHVYWYRQLPEEGLKFMVYLQKENIIDESGMPKERFSAEFPKEGPSILRIQQVVRGDSAAYFCASSPDSLNEQFFGPGTRLTVL.

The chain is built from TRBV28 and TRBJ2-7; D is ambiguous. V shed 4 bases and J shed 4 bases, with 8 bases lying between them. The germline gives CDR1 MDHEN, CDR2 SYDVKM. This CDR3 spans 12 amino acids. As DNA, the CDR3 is TGTGCCAGCAGTTATATTACATACGAGCAGTACTTC. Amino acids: CASSYITYEQYF.

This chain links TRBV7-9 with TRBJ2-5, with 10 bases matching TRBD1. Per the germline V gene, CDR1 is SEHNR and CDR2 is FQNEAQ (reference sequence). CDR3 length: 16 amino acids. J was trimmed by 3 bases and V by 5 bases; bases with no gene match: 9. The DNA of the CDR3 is TGTGCCAGCAGCCCCTACCGGGGGACAGGGGAAGAGACCCAGTACTTC. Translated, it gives CASSPYRGTGEETQYF.

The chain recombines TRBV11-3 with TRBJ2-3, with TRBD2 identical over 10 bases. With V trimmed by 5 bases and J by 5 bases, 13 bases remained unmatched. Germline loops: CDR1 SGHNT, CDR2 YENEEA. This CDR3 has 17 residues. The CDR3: CASSPSPGLATRDTQYF. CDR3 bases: TGTGCCAGCAGCCCCAGTCCGGGACTAGCGACGAGAGATACGCAGTATTTT.

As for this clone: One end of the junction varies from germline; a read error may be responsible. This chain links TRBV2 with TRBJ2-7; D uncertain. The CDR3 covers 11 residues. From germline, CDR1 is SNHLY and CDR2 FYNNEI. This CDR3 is CASSVSDEQYF. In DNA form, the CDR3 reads TGTGCCAGCAGCGTCTCCGACGAGCAGTACTTC.

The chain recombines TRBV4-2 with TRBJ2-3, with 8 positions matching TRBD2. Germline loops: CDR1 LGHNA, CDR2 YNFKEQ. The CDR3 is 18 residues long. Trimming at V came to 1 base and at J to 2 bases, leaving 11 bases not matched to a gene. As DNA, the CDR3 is TGTGCCAGCAGCCAAGTATTGGGAGCGGGGGCTACCACAGATACGCAGTATTTT. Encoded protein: CASSQVLGAGATTDTQYF.

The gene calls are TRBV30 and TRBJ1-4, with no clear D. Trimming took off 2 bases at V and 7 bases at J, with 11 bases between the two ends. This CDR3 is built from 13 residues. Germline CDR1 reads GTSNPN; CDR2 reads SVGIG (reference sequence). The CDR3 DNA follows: TGTGCCTGGAGTCGAGGACTAGGTGAAAAACTGTTTTTT. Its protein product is CAWSRGLGEKLFF.

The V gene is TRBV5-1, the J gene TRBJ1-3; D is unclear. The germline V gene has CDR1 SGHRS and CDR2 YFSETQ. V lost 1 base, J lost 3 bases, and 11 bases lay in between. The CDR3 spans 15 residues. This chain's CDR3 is CASSLTGVGGNTIYF. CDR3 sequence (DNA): TGCGCCAGCAGCTTGACCGGGGTGGGTGGAAACACCATATATTTT.

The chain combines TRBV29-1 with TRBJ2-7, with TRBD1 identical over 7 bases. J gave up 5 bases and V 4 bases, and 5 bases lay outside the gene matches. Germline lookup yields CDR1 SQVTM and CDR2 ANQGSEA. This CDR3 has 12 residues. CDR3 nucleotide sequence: TGCAGCGTTGGACAGGGAACAGACGAGCAGTACTTC. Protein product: CSVGQGTDEQYF.

Written as DNA, the CDR3 is TGTGCCATCTCGTCGGGGAGCTCCTACGAGCAGTACTTC. This encodes CAISSGSSYEQYF. The V gene is TRBV10-3, the J gene TRBJ2-7; maybe TRBD2 (5 bases). The V end was cut by 8 bases, the J end by 0 bases, with 11 bases between. Germline V gives CDR1 ENHRY, CDR2 SYGVKD. The CDR3 is 13 amino acids.

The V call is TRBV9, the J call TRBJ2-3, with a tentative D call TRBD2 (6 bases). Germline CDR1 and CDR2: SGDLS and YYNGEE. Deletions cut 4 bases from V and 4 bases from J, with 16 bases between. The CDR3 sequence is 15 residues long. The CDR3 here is CASSSPAGIPDTQYF. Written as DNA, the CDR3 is TGTGCCAGCAGCTCCCCGGCGGGGATCCCAGATACGCAGTATTTT.

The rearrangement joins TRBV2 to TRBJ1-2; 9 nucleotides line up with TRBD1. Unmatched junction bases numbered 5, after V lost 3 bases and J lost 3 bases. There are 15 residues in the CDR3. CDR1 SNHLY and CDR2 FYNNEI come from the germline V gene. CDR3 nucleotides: TGTGCCAGCAGTGAGGGCTGGGACAGGGACTATGGCTACACCTTC. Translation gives CASSEGWDRDYGYTF.